One TCR beta chain is described in this entry. Antigen unknown. After removal of 6 bases from V and 7 bases from J, the junction contained 8 bases not matched to a gene. The CDR3 has 13 residues. Per the germline V gene, CDR1 is LNHDA and CDR2 is SQIVND (reference sequence). A multiplex PCR was run with 60 Vbeta primers and 13 Jbeta primers. Generated by immunoSEQ multiplex PCR, the TCRdb table keeps only in-frame clones and is missing some. The profile covers around 190,000 clones, with about 80% appearing a single time and approximately 0.51% taken by the ten largest. Donors showed nominal health when sampled, although they likely had unrecorded immune exposures. The data stem from a study of cytomegalovirus exposure and HLA in healthy donors. Study findings and constraints: Links to common viral pathogens appeared, in a later analysis, for several of the most significant clusters. In an earlier analysis, most TCR beta V segments were productive about 87% or about 30% of the time. The study put some 160 TCR beta chains on its list as cytomegalovirus-associated.

This clonotype was obtained from a woman in her 50s in good health and CMV-seronegative. Sample: PBMCs. The V gene is TRBV19, the J gene TRBJ1-1, with 7 bases identical to TRBD1. The CDR3 DNA sequence: TGTGCCAGTAGAGACCTGGGACAGATTGAAGCTTTCTTT. This gives the protein CASRDLGQIEAFF.